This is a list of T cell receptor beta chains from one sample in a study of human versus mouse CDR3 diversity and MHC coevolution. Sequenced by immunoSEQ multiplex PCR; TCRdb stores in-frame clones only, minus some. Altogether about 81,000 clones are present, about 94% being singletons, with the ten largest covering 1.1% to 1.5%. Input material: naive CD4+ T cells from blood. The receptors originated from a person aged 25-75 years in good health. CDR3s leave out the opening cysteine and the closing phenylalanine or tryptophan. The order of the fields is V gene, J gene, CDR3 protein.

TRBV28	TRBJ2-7	ASGWTGGYEQY
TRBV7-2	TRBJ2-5	ASSLRTGPQETQY
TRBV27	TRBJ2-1	ASSSQLRTGGYNEQF
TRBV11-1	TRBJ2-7	ASSRTVYEQY
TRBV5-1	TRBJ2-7	ASSIGTSGMIGEQY
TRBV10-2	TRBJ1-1	ASSADRERTEAF
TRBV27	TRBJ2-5	ASSLNGGQETQY
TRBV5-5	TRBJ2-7	ASSLRSGTGYEQY
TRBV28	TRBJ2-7	ASSTGAAYEQY
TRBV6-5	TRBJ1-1	ATNRGLNTEAF